This entry features one T cell receptor (beta chain) sequence. What it binds is not known. The data stem from a study of CXCR3-negative and CXCR3-positive naive CD8 T cells. Broader study findings: TRB CDR3s were more hydrophobic in CXCR3-positive than in CXCR3-negative naive cells.

The CDR3 extends over 13 amino acids. The libraries of TRB cDNA were constructed through 5' RACE using UMI labels. TCRdb derives one entry per CDR3 protein from the 5' RACE reads, leaving out DNA. The sample data list 100,000 to 150,000 distinct CDR3 sequences. This receptor was identified in a human donor in good health. Some clones in this sample may be carry-over from other donors' samples. The J gene is TRBJ1-1, the V gene TRBV21-1. TRBV21-1 is marked as a pseudogene. The specimen was naive CXCR3- CD8+ T cells from blood. Subset specified: CD45RO-CCR7+CD27+CD95- naive CD8+ T cells lacking CXCR3 (TNR3-). CDR3 region: CASSGRLSGEAFF.